The next 6 T cell receptor beta chains were all read from a single sample in a study of blood T cells in healthy people across ages. A second PCR, run for 7 to 11 cycles, used a sample-barcoded 5' primer plus a J-beta primer mix. From the 5' RACE reads, TCRdb called clonotypes with MiXCR, one entry per CDR3 protein. This sample yields approximately 1,700,000 distinct CDR3 sequences, of which around 42% are seen a single time; more than 20% belongs to the top ten. The sample taken for sequencing was blood. The receptors originated from a human donor in good health.

The V and J genes are TRBV7-2 and TRBJ2-7, with D possibly TRBD1 on 5 matching bases. Trimming stripped 0 bases from V and 0 bases from J, with 9 bases between. CDR1 SGHTA and CDR2 FQGNSA come from the germline V gene. This CDR3 is built from 15 residues. The CDR3 coding sequence is TGTGCCAGCAGCTTAGCTCCAGGGAACTCCTACGAGCAGTACGTC. Translation gives CASSLAPGNSYEQYV.

This clonotype was seen only a few times. A junction end diverges from the germline sequence, so it may reflect a read error. The chain uses TRBV12-3 or TRBV12-4 and TRBJ1-5; no clear D gene. The CDR3 sequence is 13 residues long. CDR3 protein: CASSWHSNQSQHF. Written as DNA, the CDR3 is TGTGCCAGCAGTTGGCATAGCAATCAGTCCCAGCATTTT.

V usage is TRBV24-1 and J usage is TRBJ2-4; D is ambiguous. The CDR3 totals 16 residues. Germline CDR1 KGHDR, CDR2 SFDVKD. The V and J ends lost 4 bases and 6 bases respectively, with 18 bases between them. Here the CDR3 reads CATSDSYKGAGNIQYF. CDR3 DNA: TGTGCCACCAGTGACTCCTACAAGGGTGCCGGAAACATTCAGTACTTC.

The chain joins TRBV12-3 or TRBV12-4 to TRBJ2-2; D is unclear. This CDR3 has 16 residues. V dropped 3 bases and J dropped 0 bases, with 11 bases sitting between them. In nucleotides, the CDR3 is TGTGCCAGCAGTTTCCCTCCGGCCGCGAACACCGGGGAGCTGTTTTTT. This translates into CASSFPPAANTGELFF.

The chain links TRBV5-5 to TRBJ2-5; TRBD1 matches 12 bases. This CDR3 region has 15 residues. The germline gives CDR1 SGHKS, CDR2 YYEKEE (reference sequence). After removal of 4 bases from V and 5 bases from J, the junction contained 6 bases not matched to a gene. The CDR3 nucleotides are TGTGCCAGCAGCGGCTGGGACAGGGGGCCGGAGACCCAGTACTTC. It yields the protein CASSGWDRGPETQYF.

The CDR3: CASMQGTLDEQFF. Written as DNA, the CDR3 is TGTGCCAGCATGCAGGGAACTTTAGATGAGCAGTTCTTC. The chain is built from TRBV2 and TRBJ2-1, with D possibly being TRBD1 (5 bases). V was cut by 7 bases and J by 8 bases, with 15 bases left in between. The V gene's germline CDR1 is SNHLY and CDR2 FYNNEI. The CDR3 runs 13 residues.